The 30 T cell receptor beta chains below were found in one sample sequenced in a study of blood T cell repertoires in COVID-19. The table came from immunoSEQ multiplex PCR; TCRdb's copy has only in-frame clones and leaves some out. The top ten hold 5.1% of the sample, which has some 220,000 clones, roughly 80% seen once. The sequencing input was peripheral blood. These receptor sequences come from an older woman who had recovered from COVID-19.

This clone has a count of ten or more. The rearrangement uses TRBV11-3 and TRBJ1-3, with D possibly matching TRBD1 (5 bases). CDR1 is SGHNT and CDR2 is YENEEA in the germline V gene. The ends were cut back, 4 bases at V and 0 bases at J, with 7 bases in the middle. The CDR3 is 14 residues long. The CDR3 reads CASSSGISGNTIYF. Here the CDR3 DNA reads TGTGCCAGCAGCTCAGGGATCTCTGGAAACACCATATATTTT.

This clone has a single count. This chain connects TRBV11-2 to TRBJ1-1; D is ambiguous. The CDR3 spans 16 residues. Germline V gene data show CDR1 as SGHAT and CDR2 as FQNNGV. Trimming removed 0 bases at V and 1 base at J, with 12 bases between. CDR3 protein: CASSLDLEVQNTEAFF. In DNA form, the CDR3 reads TGTGCCAGCAGCTTAGATTTGGAGGTACAGAACACTGAAGCTTTCTTT. The variable domain in full, completed from reference TRBV11-2 and TRBJ1-1, reads EAGVAQSPRYKIIEKRQSVAFWCNPISGHATLYWYQQILGQGPKLLIQFQNNGVVDDSQLPKDRFSAERLKGVDSTLKIQPAKLEDSAVYLCASSLDLEVQNTEAFFGQGTRLTVV.

J is TRBJ2-5 and V is TRBV19, with 12 nucleotides matching TRBD2. Germline loops: CDR1 LNHDA, CDR2 SQIVND (reference sequence). The CDR3 contains 14 residues. The V segment lost 5 bases and the J segment 4 bases; nucleotides outside the gene matches: 2. This CDR3 reads CASSRTSGVETQYF. DNA for the CDR3: TGTGCCAGTAGTCGGACTAGCGGGGTAGAGACCCAGTACTTC.

This sequence joins TRBV19 and TRBJ2-7; 8 bases fit TRBD2. In germline, CDR1 is LNHDA, CDR2 SQIVND (reference sequence). The length of the CDR3 is 14 residues. With 4 bases clipped from V and 3 bases from J, the junction kept 5 bases outside the gene matches. DNA for the CDR3: TGTGCCAGTAGTACGGGACTAGTTTTCTACGAGCAGTACTTC. It codes for CASSTGLVFYEQYF.

This sequence joins TRBV10-1 and TRBJ2-3; weak D call: TRBD1 (5 bases). V lost 1 base to trimming and J lost 2 bases, with 10 bases between them. CDR1 is WNHNN, CDR2 SYGVQD, per germline (reference sequence). The CDR3 is made up of 15 amino acids. The CDR3 spells CASSEWGATTDTQYF. The CDR3 DNA is TGCGCCAGCAGTGAGTGGGGCGCGACCACAGATACGCAGTATTTT.

J is TRBJ1-6 and V is TRBV2, with 7 bases fitting TRBD1. This CDR3 has 15 residues. Germline assignment: CDR1 SNHLY and CDR2 FYNNEI. V shed 2 bases, J shed 7 bases, and the junction held 5 bases outside the gene matches. CDR3 bases: TGTGCCAGCAGTGAATTCCGGACAGGAAATTCACCCCTCCACTTT. The encoded protein is CASSEFRTGNSPLHF.

V gene TRBV30 combines with J gene TRBJ1-1; 7 bases fit TRBD1. The germline CDR1 and CDR2 sequences are GTSNPN and SVGIG (reference sequence). This CDR3 comprises 13 residues. With 3 bases clipped from V and 1 base from J, the junction kept 2 bases outside the gene matches. The CDR3 protein is CAWSRDRNTEAFF. The CDR3 coding sequence is TGTGCCTGGAGCCGGGACAGGAACACTGAAGCTTTCTTT.

The chain is built from TRBV3-1 (or the pseudogene TRBV3-2) and TRBJ2-4, with D maybe TRBD2 (6 bases). The V gene's germline CDR1 is LGHDT and CDR2 YNNKEL (reference sequence). The CDR3 is made up of 14 amino acids. V was clipped by 2 bases and J by 4 bases, with 9 bases between them. The CDR3 spells CASSQSGGKNIQYF. In nucleotides, the CDR3 is TGTGCCAGCAGCCAATCCGGGGGAAAAAACATTCAGTACTTC.

V usage is TRBV7-2 and J usage is TRBJ1-2; D gene uncertain. Germline loops: CDR1 SGHTA, CDR2 FQGNSA. The CDR3 runs to 16 residues. V shed 1 base and J shed 5 bases, with 17 bases lying between them. Here the CDR3 reads CASSLDNRVPRYGYTF. In nucleotides, the CDR3 is TGTGCCAGCAGCTTAGATAACCGGGTCCCTAGGTATGGCTACACCTTC.

This clone was found a few times. The chain links TRBV6-1 to TRBJ2-7, with 13 bases that match TRBD2. The germline V gene has CDR1 MNHNS and CDR2 SASEGT. J lost 0 bases, V lost 0 bases, and 8 bases had no gene match. The CDR3 is 19 amino acids. The CDR3 DNA follows: TGTGCCAGCAGTGAAGCGATCCCCGGGACTAGCGGGGCCTCCTACGAGCAGTACTTC. It yields the protein CASSEAIPGTSGASYEQYF.

This clone is a singleton in its sample. The gene calls are TRBV27 and TRBJ1-1; 7 bases line up with TRBD1. Per the germline V gene, CDR1 is MNHEY and CDR2 is SMNVEV (reference sequence). There are 15 residues in the CDR3. Germline trimming cut 6 bases from V and 3 bases from J; bases unmatched to any gene: 10. CDR3 sequence reads: CASRGGTMEDTEAFF. Here the CDR3 DNA reads TGTGCCAGCAGAGGGGGCACAATGGAGGACACTGAAGCTTTCTTT.

V and J are TRBV18 and TRBJ1-1, with D perhaps matching TRBD1 (5 bases). Germline-derived CDR1 and CDR2 are KGHSH and LQKENI. The CDR3 spans 12 residues. V was clipped by 6 bases and J by 4 bases, with 9 bases between them. CDR3: CASSSDSTEAFF. The CDR3 nucleotides are TGTGCCAGCTCCTCTGACAGCACTGAAGCTTTCTTT.

The chain recombines TRBV7-3 with TRBJ1-2, with D uncertain. The CDR3 totals 13 residues. Germline assignment: CDR1 SGHTA and CDR2 FQGTGA. V lost 0 bases and J 6 bases, leaving 8 bases between the germline ends. The CDR3 is CASSLTGSDGYTF. For the CDR3, the DNA is TGTGCCAGCAGCTTAACCGGGAGTGATGGCTACACCTTC.

This clone has just a few counts. The chain joins TRBV19 to TRBJ1-1; no clear D gene. Germline V CDR1 and CDR2: LNHDA, SQIVND (reference sequence). V was cut by 9 bases and J by 3 bases, with 17 bases left in between. The length of the CDR3 is 14 residues. CDR3 region: CASGMGRWDTEAFF. In DNA form, the CDR3 reads TGTGCCAGCGGGATGGGCAGGTGGGACACTGAAGCTTTCTTT.

V is TRBV5-1 and J is TRBJ2-5; perhaps TRBD2 as D (6 bases). Germline V gene sequence: CDR1 SGHRS, CDR2 YFSETQ. This CDR3 is 17 amino acids long. V gave up 4 bases and J gave up 9 bases, with 28 bases separating them. DNA for the CDR3: TGCGCCAGCAGCGCGGGGATTATCAGGGCAGGCTCCGGTTCCCAGTACTTC. As protein: CASSAGIIRAGSGSQYF.

In this sample, this clone turned up many times. The chain joins TRBV10-3 to TRBJ1-1; tentative D call: TRBD1 (5 bases). CDR1 is ENHRY and CDR2 is SYGVKD in the germline V gene. The CDR3 consists of 13 residues. V lost 10 bases and J lost 0, with 12 bases in between. CDR3 amino acids: CANRQYLNTEAFF. Written as DNA, the CDR3 is TGTGCCAACCGACAGTACTTGAACACTGAAGCTTTCTTT.

This clone has a single count. The chain is built from TRBV4-2 and TRBJ1-1; D is perhaps TRBD1 (6 bases). The ends were cut back, 4 bases at V and 0 bases at J, with 21 bases in the middle. CDR1 is LGHNA and CDR2 is YNFKEQ in the germline V gene. This CDR3 comprises 18 residues. This CDR3 is CASSLPPGQPFMNTEAFF. In nucleotides, the CDR3 is TGTGCCAGCAGCCTACCTCCAGGACAGCCTTTTATGAACACTGAAGCTTTCTTT.

V and J are TRBV29-1 and TRBJ2-1; weak D call: TRBD1 (6 bases). This CDR3 comprises 14 residues. V lost 4 bases and J 8 bases, leaving 18 bases between the germline ends. Germline V gene sequence: CDR1 SQVTM, CDR2 ANQGSEA. CDR3 DNA: TGCAGCGTTGTGGGGGCTACCCGAGGTGATGAGCAGTTCTTC. As protein: CSVVGATRGDEQFF.

The V and J genes are TRBV5-1 and TRBJ2-7; the D gene is possibly TRBD2 (5 bases). Between the trimmed V and J ends, which lost 2 bases and 6 bases, there was a span of 6 bases. The V gene's germline CDR1 is SGHRS and CDR2 YFSETQ. The CDR3 is 11 amino acids. CDR3 in amino acids: CASSFRGEQYF. CDR3 bases: TGCGCCAGCAGCTTCCGGGGCGAGCAGTACTTC.

In this sample, this clone turned up once. The chain joins TRBV6-4 to TRBJ1-1; D not resolved. The CDR3 contains 13 residues. Trimming took off 4 bases at V and 1 base at J, with 7 bases between the two ends. The germline V gene has CDR1 MRHNA and CDR2 SNTAGT. Written as DNA, the CDR3 is TGTGCCAGCAGTGTTAGCGAGAACACTGAAGCTTTCTTT. As protein: CASSVSENTEAFF.

There are a few counts of this clone. V gene TRBV7-3 combines with J gene TRBJ2-7; tentatively, D is TRBD2 (7 bases). Germline V gene lookup returns CDR1 SGHTA and CDR2 FQGTGA. V lost 1 base and J 2 bases, leaving 12 bases between the germline ends. This CDR3 comprises 15 residues. The CDR3: CASSLNPGGTYEQYF. DNA of the CDR3: TGTGCCAGCAGCTTAAATCCGGGGGGCACCTACGAGCAGTACTTC.

The rearrangement uses TRBV7-9 and TRBJ2-3, with D perhaps matching TRBD1 (7 bases). Per the germline V gene, CDR1 is SEHNR and CDR2 is FQNEAQ (reference sequence). CDR3 length: 16 amino acids. The ends were cut back, 2 bases at V and 3 bases at J, with 15 bases in the middle. The DNA for the CDR3 is TGTGCCAGCAGCTTACTCCAGGGGGGTTTAACAGATACGCAGTATTTT. It codes for CASSLLQGGLTDTQYF.

The CDR3 spells CASTPRVGETQYF. For the CDR3, the DNA is TGTGCCAGCACCCCCAGGGTTGGAGAGACCCAGTACTTC. This chain uses TRBV12-3 or TRBV12-4 with TRBJ2-5, with a weak D call TRBD1 (5 bases). The CDR3 totals 13 residues. V was trimmed by 7 bases and J by 4 bases, leaving 13 bases between them.

CDR3 DNA sequence: TGTGCCAGCAGCAGTTCTAGCGGGGGAGGGACAGATACGCAGTATTTT. This translates into CASSSSSGGGTDTQYF. The rearrangement uses TRBV5-4 and TRBJ2-3; 10 bases are a match to TRBD2. Germline CDR1 reads SGHNT; CDR2 reads YYREEE (reference sequence). V was clipped by 4 bases and J by 3 bases; unmatched bases: 8. This CDR3 region has 16 residues.

The genes are TRBV9 and TRBJ2-3; 8 bases line up with TRBD2. V gave up 4 bases and J gave up 0 bases; unmatched junction bases: 10. The CDR3 is 17 residues long. Germline assignment: CDR1 SGDLS and CDR2 YYNGEE. This CDR3 reads CASSQGAGGVSTDTQYF. The CDR3 region has the DNA TGTGCCAGCAGCCAAGGGGCGGGGGGCGTAAGCACAGATACGCAGTATTTT.

The chain has TRBV12-3 or TRBV12-4 and TRBJ1-5; D remains ambiguous. The ends were cut back, 2 bases at V and 5 bases at J, with 7 bases in the middle. This CDR3 has 13 amino acids. The CDR3 spells CASSLRRDQPQHF. CDR3 sequence (DNA): TGTGCCAGCAGTTTAAGGAGGGATCAGCCCCAGCATTTT.

This clone was picked up one time. The chain has TRBV28 and TRBJ1-5; D is uncertain. This CDR3 comprises 16 residues. The ends were cut back, 6 bases at V and 5 bases at J, with 20 bases in the middle. Germline loops: CDR1 MDHEN, CDR2 SYDVKM. CDR3 protein: CASRFGVASWDQPQHF. CDR3 coding DNA: TGTGCCAGCAGGTTCGGGGTCGCCAGTTGGGATCAGCCCCAGCATTTT.

The sample holds a few counts of this clone. The V call is TRBV6-5, the J call TRBJ1-6, with a possible D match to TRBD1 (5 bases). This CDR3 comprises 12 residues. CDR1 and CDR2 (germline): MNHEY, SVGAGI. Trimming removed 6 bases from V and 6 bases from J, with 6 bases in between. Written as DNA, the CDR3 is TGTGCCAGCAGGGGGGGTAATTCACCCCTCCACTTT. Translation gives CASRGGNSPLHF.

The chain uses TRBV15 and TRBJ1-1; D might be TRBD1 (5 bases). The CDR3 extends over 17 amino acids. Germline V gene sequence: CDR1 LNHNV, CDR2 YYDKDF (reference sequence). V lost 1 base and J lost 3, with 18 bases in between. The CDR3 sequence is CATSRGRGPGMDTEAFF. As DNA, the CDR3 is TGTGCCACCAGCAGAGGGAGGGGACCAGGGATGGACACTGAAGCTTTCTTT.

The CDR3 reads CASSYREGTEAFF. Written as DNA, the CDR3 is TGCGCCAGCAGCTACAGGGAGGGGACTGAAGCTTTCTTT. The chain uses TRBV5-1 and TRBJ1-1; D is possibly TRBD1 (6 bases). The CDR3 runs to 13 residues. Trimming cost V 3 bases and J 5 bases, with 11 bases left between them. CDR1 and CDR2 from the germline V gene are SGHRS and YFSETQ.